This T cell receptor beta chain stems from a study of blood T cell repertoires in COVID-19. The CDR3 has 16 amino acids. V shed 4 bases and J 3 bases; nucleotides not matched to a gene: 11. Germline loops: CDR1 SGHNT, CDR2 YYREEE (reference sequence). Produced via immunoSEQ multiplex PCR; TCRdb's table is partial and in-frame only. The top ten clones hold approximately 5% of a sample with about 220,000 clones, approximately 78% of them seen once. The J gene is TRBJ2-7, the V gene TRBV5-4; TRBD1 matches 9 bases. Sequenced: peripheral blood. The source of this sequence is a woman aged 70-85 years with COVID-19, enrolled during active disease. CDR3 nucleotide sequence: TGTGCCAGCAGCACTCCCAGCGGACAGGGGAACTACGAGCAGTACTTC. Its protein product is CASSTPSGQGNYEQYF.